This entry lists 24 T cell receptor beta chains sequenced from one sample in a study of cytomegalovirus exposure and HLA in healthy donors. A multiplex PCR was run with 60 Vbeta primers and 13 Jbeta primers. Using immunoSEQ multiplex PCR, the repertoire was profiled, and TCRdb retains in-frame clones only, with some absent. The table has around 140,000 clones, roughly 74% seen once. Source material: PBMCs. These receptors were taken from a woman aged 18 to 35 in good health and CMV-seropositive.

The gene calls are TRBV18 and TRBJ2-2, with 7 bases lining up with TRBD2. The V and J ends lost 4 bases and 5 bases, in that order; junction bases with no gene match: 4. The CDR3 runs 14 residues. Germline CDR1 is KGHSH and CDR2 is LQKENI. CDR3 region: CASSQSGGTGELFF. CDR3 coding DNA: TGTGCCAGCTCACAGTCGGGGGGAACCGGGGAGCTGTTTTTT.

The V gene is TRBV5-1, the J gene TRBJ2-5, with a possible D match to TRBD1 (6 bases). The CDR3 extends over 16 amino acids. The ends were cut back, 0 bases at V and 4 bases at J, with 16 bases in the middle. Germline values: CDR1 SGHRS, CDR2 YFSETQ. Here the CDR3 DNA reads TGCGCCAGCAGCTTGGAGTGGGGGCAGGCGAGAGAGACCCAGTACTTC. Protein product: CASSLEWGQARETQYF.

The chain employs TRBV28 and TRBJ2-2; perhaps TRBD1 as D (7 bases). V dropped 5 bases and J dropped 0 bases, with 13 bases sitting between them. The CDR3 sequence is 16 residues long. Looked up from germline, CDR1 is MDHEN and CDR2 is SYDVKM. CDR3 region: CASSPGGPANTGELFF. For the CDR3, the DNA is TGTGCCAGCAGTCCAGGGGGGCCCGCGAACACCGGGGAGCTGTTTTTT.

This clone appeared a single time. CDR3 sequence: CASNLFPGEGITEAFF. The CDR3 bases are TGTGCCAGCAACCTTTTTCCAGGGGAAGGGATCACTGAAGCTTTCTTT. The V gene is TRBV5-6, the J gene TRBJ1-1; maybe TRBD1 (6 bases). Looked up from germline, CDR1 is SGHDT and CDR2 is YYEEEE. The V and J ends lost 6 bases and 4 bases respectively, with 22 bases between them. The CDR3 has 16 amino acids.

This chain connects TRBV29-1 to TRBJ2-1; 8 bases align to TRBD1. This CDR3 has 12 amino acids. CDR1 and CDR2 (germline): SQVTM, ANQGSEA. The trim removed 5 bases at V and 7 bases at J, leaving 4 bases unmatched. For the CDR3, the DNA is TGCAGCGTTTTCTGGACAGGGAATGAGCAGTTCTTC. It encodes CSVFWTGNEQFF.

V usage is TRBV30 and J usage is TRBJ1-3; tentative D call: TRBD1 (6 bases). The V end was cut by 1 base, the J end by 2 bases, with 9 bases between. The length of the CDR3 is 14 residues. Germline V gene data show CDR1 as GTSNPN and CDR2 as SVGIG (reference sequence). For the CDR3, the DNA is TGTGCCTGGAGTGGCACAGGGACTGGAAACACCATATATTTT. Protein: CAWSGTGTGNTIYF.

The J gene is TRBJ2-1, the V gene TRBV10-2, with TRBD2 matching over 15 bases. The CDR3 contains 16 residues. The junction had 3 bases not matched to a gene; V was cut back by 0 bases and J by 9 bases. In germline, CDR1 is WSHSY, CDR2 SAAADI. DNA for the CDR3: TGCGCCAGCAGTGAGTCGGGACTAGCGGGGGGAGGTGAGCAGTTCTTC. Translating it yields CASSESGLAGGGEQFF.

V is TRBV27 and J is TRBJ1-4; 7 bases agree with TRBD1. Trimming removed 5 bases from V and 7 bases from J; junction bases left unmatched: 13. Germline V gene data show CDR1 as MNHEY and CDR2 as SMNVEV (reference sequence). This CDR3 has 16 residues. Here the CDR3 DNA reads TGTGCCAGCAGTCGATTGTCCGTCGGGACAGCTGAAAAACTGTTTTTT. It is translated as CASSRLSVGTAEKLFF.

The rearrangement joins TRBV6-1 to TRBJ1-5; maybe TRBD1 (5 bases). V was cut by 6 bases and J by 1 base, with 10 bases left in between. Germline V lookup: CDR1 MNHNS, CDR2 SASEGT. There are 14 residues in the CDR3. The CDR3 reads CASRRGKSNQPQHF. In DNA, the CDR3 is TGTGCCAGCAGAAGGGGTAAGAGCAATCAGCCCCAGCATTTT.

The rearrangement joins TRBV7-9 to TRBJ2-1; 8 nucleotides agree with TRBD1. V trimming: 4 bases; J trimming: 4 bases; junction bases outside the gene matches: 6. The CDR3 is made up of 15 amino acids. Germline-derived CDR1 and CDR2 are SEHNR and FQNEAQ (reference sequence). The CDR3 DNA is TGTGCCAGCAGCTCTGGACAGGGTCGGTACAATGAGCAGTTCTTC. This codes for CASSSGQGRYNEQFF.

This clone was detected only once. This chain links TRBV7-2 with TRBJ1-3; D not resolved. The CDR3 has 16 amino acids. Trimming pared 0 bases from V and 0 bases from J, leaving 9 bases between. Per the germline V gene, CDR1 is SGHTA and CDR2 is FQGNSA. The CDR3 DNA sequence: TGTGCCAGCAGCTTAGCTTCCGCGAGCTCTGGAAACACCATATATTTT. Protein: CASSLASASSGNTIYF.

The CDR3 loop is CAWGGTIYTGELFF. The DNA of the CDR3 is TGTGCCTGGGGAGGGACTATCTACACCGGGGAGCTGTTTTTT. This chain joins TRBV30 and TRBJ2-2; 7 bases fit TRBD2. The junction had 6 bases not matched to a gene; V was cut back by 5 bases and J by 3 bases. The length of the CDR3 is 14 residues. Germline lookup yields CDR1 GTSNPN and CDR2 SVGIG (reference sequence).

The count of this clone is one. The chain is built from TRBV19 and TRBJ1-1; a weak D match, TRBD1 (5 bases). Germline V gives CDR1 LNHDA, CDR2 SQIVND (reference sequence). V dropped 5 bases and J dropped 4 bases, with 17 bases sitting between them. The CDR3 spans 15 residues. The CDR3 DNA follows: TGTGCCAGTAGTTACGGCTTTAGGGGCCTCACTGAAGCTTTCTTT. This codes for CASSYGFRGLTEAFF.

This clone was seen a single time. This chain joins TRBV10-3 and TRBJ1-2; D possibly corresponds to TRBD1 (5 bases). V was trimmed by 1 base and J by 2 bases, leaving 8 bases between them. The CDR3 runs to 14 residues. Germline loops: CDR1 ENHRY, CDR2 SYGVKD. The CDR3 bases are TGTGCCATCAGTGAGTTGGGACTGAACTATGGCTACACCTTC. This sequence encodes CAISELGLNYGYTF.

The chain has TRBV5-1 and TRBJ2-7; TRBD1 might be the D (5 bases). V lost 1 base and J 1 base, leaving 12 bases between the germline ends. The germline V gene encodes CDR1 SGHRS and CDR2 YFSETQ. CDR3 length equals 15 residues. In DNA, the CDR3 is TGCGCCAGCAGCTTGAGGGCGGACAAGTCCTACGAGCAGTACTTC. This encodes CASSLRADKSYEQYF.

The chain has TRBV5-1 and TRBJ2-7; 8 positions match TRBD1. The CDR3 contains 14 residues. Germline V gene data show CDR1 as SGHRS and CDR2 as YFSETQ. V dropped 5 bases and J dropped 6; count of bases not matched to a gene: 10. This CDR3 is CASRKTGVTGEQYF. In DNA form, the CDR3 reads TGCGCCAGCAGAAAGACAGGGGTAACCGGCGAGCAGTACTTC.

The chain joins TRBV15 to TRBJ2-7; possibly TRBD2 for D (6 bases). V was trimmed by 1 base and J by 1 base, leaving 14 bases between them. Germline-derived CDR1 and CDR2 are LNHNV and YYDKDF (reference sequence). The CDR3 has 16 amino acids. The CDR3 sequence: CATSRGRGGESYEQYF. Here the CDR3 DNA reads TGTGCCACCAGCAGAGGAAGAGGAGGGGAGTCCTACGAGCAGTACTTC.

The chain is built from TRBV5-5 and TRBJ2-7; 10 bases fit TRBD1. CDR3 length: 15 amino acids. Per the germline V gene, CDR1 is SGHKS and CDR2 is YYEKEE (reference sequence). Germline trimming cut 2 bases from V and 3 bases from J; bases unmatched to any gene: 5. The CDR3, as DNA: TGTGCCAGCAGCTTCCCGGGACAGGGGATCTACGAGCAGTACTTC. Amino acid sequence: CASSFPGQGIYEQYF.

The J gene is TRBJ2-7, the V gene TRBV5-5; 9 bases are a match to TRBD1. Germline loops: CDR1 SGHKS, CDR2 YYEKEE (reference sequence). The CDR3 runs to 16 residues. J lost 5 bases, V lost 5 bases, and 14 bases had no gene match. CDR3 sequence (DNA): TGTGCCAGCAGTACCTCCACCGGGACAGGGTACCACGAGCAGTACTTC. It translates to CASSTSTGTGYHEQYF.

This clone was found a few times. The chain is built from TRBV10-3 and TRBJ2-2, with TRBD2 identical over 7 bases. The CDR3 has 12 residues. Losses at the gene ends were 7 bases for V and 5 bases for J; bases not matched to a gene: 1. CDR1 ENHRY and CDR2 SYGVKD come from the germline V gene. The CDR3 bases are TGTGCCATCACAGCGGGGACCGGGGAGCTGTTTTTT. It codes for CAITAGTGELFF.

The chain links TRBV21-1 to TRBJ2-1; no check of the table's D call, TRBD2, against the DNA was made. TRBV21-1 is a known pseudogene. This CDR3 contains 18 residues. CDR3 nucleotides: TGTGCCAGCAGCAAAGCTTTTGAGCGGGGGTTCCCCTACAATGAGCAGTTCTTC. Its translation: CASSKAFERGFPYNEQFF.

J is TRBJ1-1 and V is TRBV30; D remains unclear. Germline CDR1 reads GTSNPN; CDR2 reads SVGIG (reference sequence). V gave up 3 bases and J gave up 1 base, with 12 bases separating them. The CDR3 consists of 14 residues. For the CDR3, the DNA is TGTGCCTGGAGGTTGCCCGTTAGGAACACTGAAGCTTTCTTT. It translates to CAWRLPVRNTEAFF.

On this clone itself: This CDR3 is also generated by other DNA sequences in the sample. CDR3 nucleotide sequence: TGTGCCAGCAGCCGGGACAGTTACAATGAGCAGTTCTTC. Its protein is CASSRDSYNEQFF. This chain connects TRBV6-1 to TRBJ2-1; 7 nucleotides line up with TRBD1. V shed 6 bases, J shed 4 bases, and the junction held 3 bases outside the gene matches. The CDR3 is made up of 13 amino acids. Germline V gene data show CDR1 as MNHNS and CDR2 as SASEGT.

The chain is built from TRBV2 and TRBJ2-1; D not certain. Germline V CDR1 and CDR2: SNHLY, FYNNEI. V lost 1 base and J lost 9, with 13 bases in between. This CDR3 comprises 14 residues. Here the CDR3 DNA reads TGTGCCAGCAGTGAAGGGTCTAGGAGTACTGAGCAGTTCTTC. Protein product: CASSEGSRSTEQFF.